The rows below give T cell receptor beta chains drawn from one sample of a study of control samples from healthy donors and cancer patients. Repertoires were generated with immunoSEQ multiplex PCR, while TCRdb's copy carries only in-frame clones and drops some. Of over 110,000 clones in the sample, 80% to 90% are singletons; the top ten hold about 9%. Input material: blood. The receptors shown here come from a woman aged 25 to 39 in good health. CDR3s include the opening cysteine and the closing phenylalanine or tryptophan. The D gene is left open where the match is weak. Size is stated for part of the rows, as once, few or many counts, or as a class when the clone is expanded.

TRBJ2-3,-,-,TRBV9,TGTGCCAGCACCCCGTTGGGTCAAAGCACAGATACGCAGTATTTT,CASTPLGQSTDTQYF
TRBJ2-5,-,-,TRBV15,TGTGCCACCAGCAGAGGAAGAGATCCTCAAGAGACCCAGTACTTC,CATSRGRDPQETQYF
TRBJ2-7,-,-,TRBV27,TGTGCCAGCAGTTTCTTAGGGGATACCTACGAGCAGTACTTC,CASSFLGDTYEQYF
TRBJ1-1,TRBD1,-,TRBV18,TGTGCCAGCTCACCACGGGGACAGGGCTCGATGGCTGAAGCTTTCTTT,CASSPRGQGSMAEAFF
TRBJ2-3,TRBD2,-,TRBV19,TGTGCCAGTAGTATAAGGGCTAGCGGGAGGTATCCAGATACGCAGTATTTT,CASSIRASGRYPDTQYF
TRBJ2-5,TRBD2,few,TRBV2,TGTGCCAGCACTAGGGGAGGACTAGTCGAGACCCAGTACTTC,CASTRGGLVETQYF
TRBJ1-2,-,once,TRBV3-1/TRBV3-2,TGTGCCAGCAGTCCGCAGGCGGCCGGTGGCTACACCTTC,CASSPQAAGGYTF
TRBJ1-2,-,-,TRBV6-5,TGTGCCAGCAGTAACCAGCAGTCGGGATGCACCTTC,CASSNQQSGCTF
TRBJ1-4,-,-,TRBV27,TGTGCCAGCAGTTTACGTCCCGAGGGTGAAAAACTGTTTTTT,CASSLRPEGEKLFF
TRBJ2-1,-,-,TRBV30,TGTGCCTGGAGCGACCTAGGTGAGCAGTTCTTC,CAWSDLGEQFF
TRBJ2-5,TRBD1,-,TRBV9,TGTGCCAGCAGCGTAGAAGGACAGGGGCGCATGACCCAGTACTTC,CASSVEGQGRMTQYF
TRBJ2-3,-,-,TRBV9,TGTGCCAGCAGCGTAGTGCAGAAAAGCACAGATACGCAGTATTTT,CASSVVQKSTDTQYF
TRBJ1-2,-,-,TRBV5-1,TGCGCCAGCAGCTTGGCCCCAGGGCGGGGTGGCTACACCTTC,CASSLAPGRGGYTF
TRBJ2-1,-,-,TRBV5-4,TGTGCCAGCAGCCCTCCTGACTACTACAATGAGCAGTTCTTC,CASSPPDYYNEQFF
TRBJ2-1,TRBD2,-,TRBV9,TGTGCCAGCACCCGAGGGGGAGGCGGGAGGGTTAGTGAGCAGTTCTTC,CASTRGGGGRVSEQFF
TRBJ2-5,-,-,TRBV5-6,TGTGCCAGCAGCTTGGCTTCCAGACAAGAGACCCAGTACTTC,CASSLASRQETQYF
TRBJ1-6,-,-,TRBV6-6,TGTGCCAGCAGTTACAGGGTACGAGATTCACCCCTCCACTTT,CASSYRVRDSPLHF